This T cell receptor beta chain was sequenced in a study of blood T cell repertoires in COVID-19. How the authors handled the data: How many nucleated cells were present was estimated from reference gene primer amplification. Repertoires were generated with immunoSEQ multiplex PCR, while TCRdb's copy carries only in-frame clones and drops some. That table gives V, J and clone size, and the DNA gave D and trimming. The top ten hold 1.8% of the sample, which has some 110,000 clones, approximately 90% seen once. This CDR3 contains 14 residues. Trimming removed 4 bases from V and 5 bases from J; junction bases left unmatched: 6. Looked up from germline, CDR1 is SGDLS and CDR2 is YYNGEE.

This receptor was obtained from a human donor with active COVID-19. The donor label of this sample is uncertain. The sequenced sample was peripheral blood. V usage is TRBV9 and J usage is TRBJ1-1, with 9 positions matching TRBD1. For the CDR3, the DNA is TGTGCCAGCAGCCCGACAGGGGGAGAAACTGAAGCTTTCTTT. Amino acids: CASSPTGGETEAFF.